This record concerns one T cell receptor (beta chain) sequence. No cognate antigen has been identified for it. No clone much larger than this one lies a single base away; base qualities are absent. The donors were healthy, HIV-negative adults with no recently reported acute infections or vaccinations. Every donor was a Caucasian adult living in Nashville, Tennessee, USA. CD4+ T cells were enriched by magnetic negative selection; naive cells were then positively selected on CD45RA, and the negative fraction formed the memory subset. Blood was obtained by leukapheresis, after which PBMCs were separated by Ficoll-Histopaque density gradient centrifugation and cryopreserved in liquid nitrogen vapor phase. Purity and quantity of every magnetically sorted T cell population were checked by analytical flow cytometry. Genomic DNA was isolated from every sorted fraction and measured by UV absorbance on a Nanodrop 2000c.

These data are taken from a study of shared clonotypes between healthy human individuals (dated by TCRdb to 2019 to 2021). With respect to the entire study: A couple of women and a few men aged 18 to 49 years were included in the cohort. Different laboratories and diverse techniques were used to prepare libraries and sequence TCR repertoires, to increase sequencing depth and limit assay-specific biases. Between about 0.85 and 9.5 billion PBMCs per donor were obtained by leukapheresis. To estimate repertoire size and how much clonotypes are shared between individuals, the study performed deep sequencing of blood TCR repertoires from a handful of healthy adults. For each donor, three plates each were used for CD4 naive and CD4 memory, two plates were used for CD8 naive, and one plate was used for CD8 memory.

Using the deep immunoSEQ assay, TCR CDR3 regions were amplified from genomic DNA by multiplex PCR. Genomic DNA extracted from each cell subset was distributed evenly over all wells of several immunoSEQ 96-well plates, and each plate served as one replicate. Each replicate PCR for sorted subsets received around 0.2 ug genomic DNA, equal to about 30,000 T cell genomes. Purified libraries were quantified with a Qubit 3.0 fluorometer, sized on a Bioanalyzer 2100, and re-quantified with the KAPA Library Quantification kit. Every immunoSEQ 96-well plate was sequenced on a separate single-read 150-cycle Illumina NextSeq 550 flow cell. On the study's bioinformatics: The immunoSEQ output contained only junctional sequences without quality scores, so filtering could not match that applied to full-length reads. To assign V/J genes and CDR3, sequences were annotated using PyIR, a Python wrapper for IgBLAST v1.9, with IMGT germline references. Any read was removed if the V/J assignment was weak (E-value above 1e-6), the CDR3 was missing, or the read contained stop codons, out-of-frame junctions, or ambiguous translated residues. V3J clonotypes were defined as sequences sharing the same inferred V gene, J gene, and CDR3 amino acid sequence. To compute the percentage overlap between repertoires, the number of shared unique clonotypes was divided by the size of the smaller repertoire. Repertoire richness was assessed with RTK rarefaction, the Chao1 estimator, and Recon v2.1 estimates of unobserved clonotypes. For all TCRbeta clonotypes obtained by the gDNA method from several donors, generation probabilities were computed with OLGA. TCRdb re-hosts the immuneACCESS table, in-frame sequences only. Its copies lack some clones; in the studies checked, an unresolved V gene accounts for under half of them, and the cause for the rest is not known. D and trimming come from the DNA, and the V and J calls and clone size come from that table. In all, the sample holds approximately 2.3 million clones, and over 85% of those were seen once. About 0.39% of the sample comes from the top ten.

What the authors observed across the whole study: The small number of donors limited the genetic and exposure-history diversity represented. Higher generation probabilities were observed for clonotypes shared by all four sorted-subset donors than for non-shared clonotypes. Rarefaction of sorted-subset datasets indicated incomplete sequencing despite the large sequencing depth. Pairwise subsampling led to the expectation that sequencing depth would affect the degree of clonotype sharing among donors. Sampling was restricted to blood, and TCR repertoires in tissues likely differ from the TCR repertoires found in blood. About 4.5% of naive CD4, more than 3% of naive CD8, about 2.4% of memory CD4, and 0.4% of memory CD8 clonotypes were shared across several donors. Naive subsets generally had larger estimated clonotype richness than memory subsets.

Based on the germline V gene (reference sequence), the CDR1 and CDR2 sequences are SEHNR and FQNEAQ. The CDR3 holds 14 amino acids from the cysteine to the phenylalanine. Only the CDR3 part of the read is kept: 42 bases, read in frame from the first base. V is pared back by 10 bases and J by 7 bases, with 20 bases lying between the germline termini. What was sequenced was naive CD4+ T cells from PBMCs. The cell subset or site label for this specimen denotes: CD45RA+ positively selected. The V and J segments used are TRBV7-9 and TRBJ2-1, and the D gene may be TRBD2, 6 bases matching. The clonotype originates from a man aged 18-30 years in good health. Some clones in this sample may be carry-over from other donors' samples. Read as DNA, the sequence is TGTGCCACCAACCATGCGGGGCTGGGAAATGAGCAGTTCTTC. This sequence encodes CATNHAGLGNEQFF.